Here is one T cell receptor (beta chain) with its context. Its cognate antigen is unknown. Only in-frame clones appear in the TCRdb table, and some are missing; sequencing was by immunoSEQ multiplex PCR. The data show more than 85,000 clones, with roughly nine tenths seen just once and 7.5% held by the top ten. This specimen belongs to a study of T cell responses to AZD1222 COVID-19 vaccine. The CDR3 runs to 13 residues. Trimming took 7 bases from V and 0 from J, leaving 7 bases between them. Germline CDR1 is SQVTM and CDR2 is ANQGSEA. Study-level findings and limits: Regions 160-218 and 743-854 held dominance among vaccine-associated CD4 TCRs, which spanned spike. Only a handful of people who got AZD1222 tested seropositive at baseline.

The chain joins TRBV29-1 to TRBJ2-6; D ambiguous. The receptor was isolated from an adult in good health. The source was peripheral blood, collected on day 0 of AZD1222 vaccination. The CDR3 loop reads CSAFGSGANVLTF. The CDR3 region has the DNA TGCAGCGCCTTCGGCTCTGGGGCCAACGTCCTGACTTTC.